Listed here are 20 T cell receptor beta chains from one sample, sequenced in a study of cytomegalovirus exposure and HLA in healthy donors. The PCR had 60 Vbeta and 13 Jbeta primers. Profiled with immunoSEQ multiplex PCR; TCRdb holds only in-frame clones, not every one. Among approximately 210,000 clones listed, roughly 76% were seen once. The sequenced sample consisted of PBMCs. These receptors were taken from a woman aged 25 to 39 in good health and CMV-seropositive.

The CDR3 nucleotides are TGTGCCAGCATAGGGGGCTCGGGGAATCAGCCCCAGCATTTT. Translating it yields CASIGGSGNQPQHF. The rearrangement uses TRBV7-9 and TRBJ1-5; TRBD1 matches at 7 bases. Germline values: CDR1 SEHNR, CDR2 FQNEAQ (reference sequence). The length of the CDR3 is 14 residues. J lost 4 bases, V lost 7 bases, and 7 bases had no gene match.

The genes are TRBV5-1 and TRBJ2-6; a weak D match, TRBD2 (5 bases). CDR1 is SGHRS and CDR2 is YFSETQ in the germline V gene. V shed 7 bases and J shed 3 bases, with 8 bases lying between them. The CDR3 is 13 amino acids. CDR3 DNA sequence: TGCGCCAGCCGTGAGGGTGGGGCCAACGTCCTGACTTTC. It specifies CASREGGANVLTF. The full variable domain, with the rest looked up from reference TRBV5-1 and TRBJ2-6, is KAGVTQTPRYLIKTRGQQVTLSCSPISGHRSVSWYQQTPGQGLQFLFEYFSETQRNKGNFPGRFSGRQFSNSRSEMNVSTLELGDSALYLCASREGGANVLTFGAGSRLTVL.

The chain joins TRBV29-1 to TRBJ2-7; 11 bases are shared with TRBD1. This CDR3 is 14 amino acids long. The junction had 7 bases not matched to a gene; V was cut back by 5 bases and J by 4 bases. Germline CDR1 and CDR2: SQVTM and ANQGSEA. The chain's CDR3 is CSVRRTGGGYEQYF. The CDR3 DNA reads TGCAGCGTTCGAAGGACAGGGGGCGGGTACGAGCAGTACTTC.

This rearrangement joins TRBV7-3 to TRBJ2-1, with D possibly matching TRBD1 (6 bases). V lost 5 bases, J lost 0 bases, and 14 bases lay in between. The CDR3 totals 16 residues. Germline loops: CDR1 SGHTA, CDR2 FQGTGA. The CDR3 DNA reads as TGTGCCAGCAGCACCCACAGGGAAGGCTCCTACAATGAGCAGTTCTTC. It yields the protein CASSTHREGSYNEQFF.

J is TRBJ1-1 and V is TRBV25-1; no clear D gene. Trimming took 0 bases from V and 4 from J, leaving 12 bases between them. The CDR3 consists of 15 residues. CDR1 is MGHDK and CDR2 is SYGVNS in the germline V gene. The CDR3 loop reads CASSEYGGRSTEAFF. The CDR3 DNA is TGTGCCAGCAGTGAATATGGAGGGAGGAGCACTGAAGCTTTCTTT.

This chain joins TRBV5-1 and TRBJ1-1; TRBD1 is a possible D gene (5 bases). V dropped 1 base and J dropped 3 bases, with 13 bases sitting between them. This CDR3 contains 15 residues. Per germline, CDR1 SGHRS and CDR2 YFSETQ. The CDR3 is CASSLPAGLDTEAFF. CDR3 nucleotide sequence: TGCGCCAGCAGCTTGCCGGCAGGGTTGGACACTGAAGCTTTCTTT.

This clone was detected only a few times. The CDR3 protein is CAISDTDRREQYF. In DNA form, the CDR3 reads TGTGCCATCAGTGATACCGACAGGCGCGAGCAGTACTTC. This chain connects TRBV10-3 to TRBJ2-7; the D gene is possibly TRBD1 (6 bases). Germline V CDR1 and CDR2: ENHRY, SYGVKD. V shed 3 bases and J shed 6 bases, with 12 bases lying between them. This CDR3 spans 13 amino acids.

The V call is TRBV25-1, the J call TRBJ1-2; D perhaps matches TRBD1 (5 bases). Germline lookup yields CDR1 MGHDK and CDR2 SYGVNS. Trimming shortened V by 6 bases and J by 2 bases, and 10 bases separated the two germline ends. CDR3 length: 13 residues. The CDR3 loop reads CASRRDGNYGYTF. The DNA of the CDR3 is TGTGCCAGCAGGCGGGACGGCAACTATGGCTACACCTTC.

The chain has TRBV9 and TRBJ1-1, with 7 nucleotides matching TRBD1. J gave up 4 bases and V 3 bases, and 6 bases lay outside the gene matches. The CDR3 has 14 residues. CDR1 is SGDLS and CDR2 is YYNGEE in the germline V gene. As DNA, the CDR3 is TGTGCCAGCAGCGAGGGGGCCGCGGTCACTGAAGCTTTCTTT. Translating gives CASSEGAAVTEAFF. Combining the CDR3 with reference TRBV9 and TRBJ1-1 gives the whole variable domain DSGVTQTPKHLITATGQRVTLRCSPRSGDLSVYWYQQSLDQGLQFLIQYYNGEERAKGNILERFSAQQFPDLHSELNLSSLELGDSALYFCASSEGAAVTEAFFGQGTRLTVV.

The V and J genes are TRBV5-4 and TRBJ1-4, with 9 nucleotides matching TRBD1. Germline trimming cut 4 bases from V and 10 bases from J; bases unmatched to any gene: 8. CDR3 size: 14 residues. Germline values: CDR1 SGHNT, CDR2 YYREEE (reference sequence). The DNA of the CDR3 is TGTGCCAGCAGCACGGGACAGGGAGCTGGAAAACTGTTTTTT. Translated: CASSTGQGAGKLFF. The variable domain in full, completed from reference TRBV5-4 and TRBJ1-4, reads ETGVTQSPTHLIKTRGQQVTLRCSSQSGHNTVSWYQQALGQGPQFIFQYYREEENGRGNFPPRFSGLQFPNYSSELNVNALELDDSALYLCASSTGQGAGKLFFGSGTQLSVL.

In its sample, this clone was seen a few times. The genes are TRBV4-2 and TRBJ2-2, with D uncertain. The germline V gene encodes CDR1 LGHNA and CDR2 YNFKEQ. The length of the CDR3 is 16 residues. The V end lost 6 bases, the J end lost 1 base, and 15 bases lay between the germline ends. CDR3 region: CASSLESSENTGELFF. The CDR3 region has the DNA TGTGCCAGCAGTCTGGAATCGAGCGAGAACACCGGGGAGCTGTTTTTT.

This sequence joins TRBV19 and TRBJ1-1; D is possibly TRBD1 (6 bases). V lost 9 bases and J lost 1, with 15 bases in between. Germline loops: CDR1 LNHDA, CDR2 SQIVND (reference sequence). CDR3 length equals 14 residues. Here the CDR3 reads CASEGGLTNTEAFF. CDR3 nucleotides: TGTGCCAGCGAGGGGGGGTTGACGAACACTGAAGCTTTCTTT.

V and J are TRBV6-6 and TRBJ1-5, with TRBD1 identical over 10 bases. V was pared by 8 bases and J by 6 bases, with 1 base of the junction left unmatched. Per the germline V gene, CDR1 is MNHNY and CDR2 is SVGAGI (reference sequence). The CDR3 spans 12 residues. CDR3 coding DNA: TGTGCCAGCGGGACAGGGGCTCAGCCCCAGCATTTT. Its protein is CASGTGAQPQHF.

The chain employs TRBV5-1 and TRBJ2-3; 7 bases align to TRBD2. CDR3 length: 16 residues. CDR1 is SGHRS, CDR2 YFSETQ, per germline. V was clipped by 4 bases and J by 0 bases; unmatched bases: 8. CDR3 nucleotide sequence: TGCGCCAGCAGCCTCTCCGGGGGGACTAGCACAGATACGCAGTATTTT. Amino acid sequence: CASSLSGGTSTDTQYF.

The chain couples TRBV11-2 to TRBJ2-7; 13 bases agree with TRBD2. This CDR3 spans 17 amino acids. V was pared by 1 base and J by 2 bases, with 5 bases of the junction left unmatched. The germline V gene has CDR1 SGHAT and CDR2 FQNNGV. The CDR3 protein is CASSLGTGLAGTYEQYF. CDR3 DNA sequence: TGTGCCAGCAGCTTAGGTACGGGACTAGCGGGGACCTACGAGCAGTACTTC.

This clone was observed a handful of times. DNA of the CDR3: TGTGCCAGCAGCTGGGGACTAGCGGGAAACAATGAGCAGTTCTTC. Translated, it gives CASSWGLAGNNEQFF. The chain has TRBV5-8 and TRBJ2-1; TRBD2 matches at 13 bases. The trim removed 3 bases at V and 5 bases at J, leaving 2 bases unmatched. The germline V gene encodes CDR1 SGHTS and CDR2 YDEGEE. This CDR3 comprises 15 residues.

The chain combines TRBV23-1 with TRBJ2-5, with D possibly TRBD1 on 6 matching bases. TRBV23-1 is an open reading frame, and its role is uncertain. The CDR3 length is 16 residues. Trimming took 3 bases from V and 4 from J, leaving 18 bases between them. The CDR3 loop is CASSHRRQGLGETQYF. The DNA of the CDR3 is TGCGCCAGCAGTCATCGAAGGCAGGGGTTGGGAGAGACCCAGTACTTC.

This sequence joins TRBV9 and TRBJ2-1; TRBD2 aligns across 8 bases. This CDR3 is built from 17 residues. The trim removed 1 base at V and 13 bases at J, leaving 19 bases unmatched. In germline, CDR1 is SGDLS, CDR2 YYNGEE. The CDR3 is CASSVYSGSPVEGDQFF. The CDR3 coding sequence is TGTGCCAGCAGCGTATACAGCGGGAGTCCCGTAGAAGGCGATCAGTTCTTC.

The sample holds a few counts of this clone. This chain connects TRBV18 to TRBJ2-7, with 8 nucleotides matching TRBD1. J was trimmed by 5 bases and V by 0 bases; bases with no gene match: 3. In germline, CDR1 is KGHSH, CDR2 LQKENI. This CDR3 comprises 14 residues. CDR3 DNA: TGTGCCAGCTCACCACCGGACAGGGTGAACGAGCAGTACTTC. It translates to CASSPPDRVNEQYF.

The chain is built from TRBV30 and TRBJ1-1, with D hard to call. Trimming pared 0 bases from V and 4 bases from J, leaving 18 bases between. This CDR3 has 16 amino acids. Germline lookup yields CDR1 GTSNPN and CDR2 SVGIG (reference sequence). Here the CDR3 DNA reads TGTGCCTGGAGTGTACGGTCTCTCACCCGAGGCACTGAAGCTTTCTTT. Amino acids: CAWSVRSLTRGTEAFF. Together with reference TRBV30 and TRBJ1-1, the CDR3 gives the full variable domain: SQTIHQWPATLVQPVGSPLSLECTVEGTSNPNLYWYRQAAGRGLQLLFYSVGIGQISSEVPQNLSASRPQDRQFILSSKKLLLSDSGFYLCAWSVRSLTRGTEAFFGQGTRLTVV.